The TCR beta chain under discussion was sequenced for a study of blood T cell repertoires in COVID-19. For the study at large: Samples representing acute and convalescent COVID-19 were sourced from the United States, Italy and Spain. In each case, the material was cDNA or gDNA derived from T cells, B-cell-depleted T cells, or PBMCs.

How the authors handled the data: Cell counts per sample came from amplifying reference gene primers. Assay: immunoSEQ multiplex PCR; the TCRdb copy retains only in-frame clones and omits some. That table gives V, J and clone size, and the DNA gave D and trimming. Among fewer than 40,000 clones listed, approximately 91% were seen once. The CDR3 runs to 13 residues. Germline-derived CDR1 and CDR2 are SGHRS and YFSETQ. V gave up 4 bases and J gave up 2 bases; unmatched junction bases: 2. The chain is built from TRBV5-1 and TRBJ2-7, with 8 nucleotides matching TRBD1. The receptor was derived from a human donor in a cohort sampled during active COVID-19. Specimen: peripheral blood. CDR3 coding DNA: TGCGCCAGCAGCATGGGACAGGCCTACGAGCAGTACTTC. This encodes CASSMGQAYEQYF.